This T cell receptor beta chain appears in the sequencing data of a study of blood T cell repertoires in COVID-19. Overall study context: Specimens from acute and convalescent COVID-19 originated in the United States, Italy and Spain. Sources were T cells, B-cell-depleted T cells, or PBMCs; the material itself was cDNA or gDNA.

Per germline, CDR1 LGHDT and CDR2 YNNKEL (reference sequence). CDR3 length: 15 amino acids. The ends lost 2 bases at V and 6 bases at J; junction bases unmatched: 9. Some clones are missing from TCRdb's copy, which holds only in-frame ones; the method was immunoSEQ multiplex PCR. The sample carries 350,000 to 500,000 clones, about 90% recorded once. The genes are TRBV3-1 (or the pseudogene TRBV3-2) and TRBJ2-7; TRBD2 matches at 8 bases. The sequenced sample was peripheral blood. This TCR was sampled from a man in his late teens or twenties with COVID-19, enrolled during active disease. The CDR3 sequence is CASSQPGLGGVEQYF. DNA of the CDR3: TGTGCCAGCAGCCAACCGGGACTAGGAGGGGTCGAGCAGTACTTC.